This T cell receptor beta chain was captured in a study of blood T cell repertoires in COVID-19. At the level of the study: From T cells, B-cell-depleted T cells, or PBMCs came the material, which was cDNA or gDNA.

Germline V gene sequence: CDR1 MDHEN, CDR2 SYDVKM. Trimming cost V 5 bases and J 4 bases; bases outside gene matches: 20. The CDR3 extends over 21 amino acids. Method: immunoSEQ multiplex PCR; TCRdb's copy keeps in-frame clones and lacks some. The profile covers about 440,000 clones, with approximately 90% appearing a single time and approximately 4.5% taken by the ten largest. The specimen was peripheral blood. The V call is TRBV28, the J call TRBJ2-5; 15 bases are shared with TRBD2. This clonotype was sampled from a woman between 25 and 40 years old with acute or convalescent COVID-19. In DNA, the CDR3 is TGTGCCAGCAGTATACCCTTGGGACTAGCGGGGGGCTGGGGCAGTCCAGAGACCCAGTACTTC. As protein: CASSIPLGLAGGWGSPETQYF.